This entry is about one T cell receptor beta chain. Its antigen is unidentified. The authors loaded around 220 ng DNA, 25,000 to 30,000 T cell genomes, into sorted-subset replicate PCRs. Some clones are missing from TCRdb's copy, which holds only in-frame ones; the method was immunoSEQ multiplex PCR. The sample includes about 2 million clones, around 95% of them seen just once. The junction had 7 bases not matched to a gene; V was cut back by 5 bases and J by 0 bases. Germline CDR1 reads SGHAT; CDR2 reads FQNNGV. CDR3 length: 17 residues. These data are taken from a study of shared clonotypes between healthy human individuals. There were only Caucasian adults among the donors, and all lived in Nashville, Tennessee. The CD4+ fraction was divided into a CD45RA+ naive subset and a CD45RA-negative memory subset. Points from the study as a whole: The study generally estimated greater richness for naive than memory subsets.

Sequencing input: naive CD4+ T cells sorted from blood. Subset defined: CD45RA+ positively selected. The origin of this receptor is a man aged 18 to 30 in good health. This rearrangement joins TRBV11-2 to TRBJ2-1; TRBD2 matches 10 bases. The CDR3 region is CASSVNSGRASYNEQFF. The CDR3 bases are TGTGCCAGCAGCGTAAACAGCGGGAGGGCCTCCTACAATGAGCAGTTCTTC.